This T cell receptor (beta chain) came from a study of T-cell reconstitution after alpha-beta-depleted transplantation in children (dated by TCRdb to the mid-2010s). About the full investigation: T-cell immune reconstitution after TCRalphabeta/CD19-depleted allogeneic hematopoietic cell transplantation in children was quantitatively tracked in the study by means of TCR repertoire profiling.

Libraries came from PCR. TCRdb shows the sequencer as Illumina HiSeq 2500. TCR libraries were prepared with molecular barcoding, using unique molecular identifiers to normalize TCRbeta repertoire quantification. Using fastp trimming at Q25 and MiXCR clonotype assembly, TCRdb reanalyzed the public sequencing data and kept in-frame beta chains. Identical CDR3 protein sequences are pooled into one entry, listed with their most common genes and DNA. Across this sample there are fewer than 1 million distinct CDR3 sequences, with about 16% seen only once. The ten most abundant clones make up approximately 5% of the sample. Sequences ENHRY (CDR1) and SYGVKD (CDR2) are obtained from the germline V gene. V is cut back by 8 bases and J by 8 bases, with 17 bases in the junction unmatched. The CDR3 contains 16 residues, cysteine and phenylalanine counted. This entry keeps only the CDR3 DNA: 48 bases, framed from base 1.

Overall results and qualifications from the work: Hyperexpanded clone frequencies declined over subsequent months; after one year, T-cell counts and TCRbeta diversity were mostly attributed to newly produced T cells. In some patients, the high TCRbeta diversity seen at day 60 was put down to recipient T cells and intrathymic progenitors that had survived conditioning. The apparently early recovery of alphabetaT-cell counts about two months after transplant reportedly depended on only several hundred rapidly expanded clones that came from non-depleted graft cells.

Interpreted using the paper, the treatment or condition label stands for: allogeneic hematopoietic cell transplantation with graft depleted of TCRalphabeta T cells and CD19 B cells. The transplant recipients were children given TCRalphabeta/CD19-depleted allogeneic hematopoietic cell grafts. Note on this clonotype: Its antigen is still unknown. Base quality data are lacking; no much larger clone is found one base away.

This sequence originates from a male patient younger than 18 who had a stem cell transplant for acute lymphoblastic leukemia, so the T cells may come from the graft donor. This sample comprised PBMCs, mostly from graft donor cells, obtained 360 days after TCRalphabeta/CD19-depleted stem cell transplant. The chain joins TRBV10-3 to TRBJ2-2; TRBD1 aligns with 7 central bases. Here the CDR3 is given as CAISSGAQTGVGELFF. At the DNA level, the sequence is TGTGCCATCTCCTCGGGCGCCCAAACAGGGGTGGGGGAGCTGTTTTTT.